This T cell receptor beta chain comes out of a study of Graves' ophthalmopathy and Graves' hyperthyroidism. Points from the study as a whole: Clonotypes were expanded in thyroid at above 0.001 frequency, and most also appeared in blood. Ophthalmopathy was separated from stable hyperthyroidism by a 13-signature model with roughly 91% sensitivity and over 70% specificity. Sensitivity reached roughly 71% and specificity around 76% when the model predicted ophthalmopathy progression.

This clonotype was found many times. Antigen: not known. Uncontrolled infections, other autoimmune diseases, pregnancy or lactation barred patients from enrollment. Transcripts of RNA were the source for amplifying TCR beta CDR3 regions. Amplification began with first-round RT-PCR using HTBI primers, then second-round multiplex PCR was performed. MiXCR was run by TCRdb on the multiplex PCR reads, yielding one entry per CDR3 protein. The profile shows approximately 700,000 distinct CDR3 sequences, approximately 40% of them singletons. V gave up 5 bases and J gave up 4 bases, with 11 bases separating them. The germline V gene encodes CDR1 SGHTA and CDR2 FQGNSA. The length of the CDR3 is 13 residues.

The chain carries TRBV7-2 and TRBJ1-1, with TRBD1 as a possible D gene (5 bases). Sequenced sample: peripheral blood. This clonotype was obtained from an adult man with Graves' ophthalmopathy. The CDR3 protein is CASSPRQTTEAFF. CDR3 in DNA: TGTGCCAGCAGCCCGAGACAGACCACTGAAGCTTTCTTT.